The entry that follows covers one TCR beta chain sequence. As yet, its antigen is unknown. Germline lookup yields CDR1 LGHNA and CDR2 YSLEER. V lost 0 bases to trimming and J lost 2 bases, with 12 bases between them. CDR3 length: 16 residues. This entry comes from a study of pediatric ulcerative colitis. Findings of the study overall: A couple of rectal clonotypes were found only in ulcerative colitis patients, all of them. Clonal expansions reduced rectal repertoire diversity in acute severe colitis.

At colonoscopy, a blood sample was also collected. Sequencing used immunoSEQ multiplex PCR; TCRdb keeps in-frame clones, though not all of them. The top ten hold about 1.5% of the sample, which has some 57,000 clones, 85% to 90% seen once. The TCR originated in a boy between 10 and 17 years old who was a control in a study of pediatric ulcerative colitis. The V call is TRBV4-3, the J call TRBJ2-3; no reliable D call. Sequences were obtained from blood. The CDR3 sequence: CASSQDRLWFTDTQYF. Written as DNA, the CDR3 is TGCGCCAGCAGCCAAGATCGATTGTGGTTCACAGATACGCAGTATTTT.